One sample yielded the 21 T cell receptor beta chains listed below, sequenced in a study of cytomegalovirus exposure and HLA in healthy donors. PCR used 60 Vbeta primers and 13 Jbeta primers. Repertoires were generated with immunoSEQ multiplex PCR, while TCRdb's copy carries only in-frame clones and drops some. In total, the table holds under 150,000 clones. Sequenced: PBMCs. Every receptor here comes from a man between 35 and 55 years old in good health and CMV-seronegative.

The V and J genes are TRBV5-1 and TRBJ2-2; 7 nucleotides agree with TRBD1. CDR1 is SGHRS and CDR2 is YFSETQ in the germline V gene. The CDR3 length is 15 residues. V lost 4 bases and J lost 2; bases outside the gene matches: 5. DNA for the CDR3: TGCGCCAGCAGCGAGAGGACAGGTAACACCGGGGAGCTGTTTTTT. Amino acid sequence: CASSERTGNTGELFF.

This rearrangement joins TRBV6-5 to TRBJ1-6, with 8 nucleotides matching TRBD1. The CDR3 consists of 15 residues. Germline V gene data show CDR1 as MNHEY and CDR2 as SVGAGI. Losses at the gene ends were 4 bases for V and 3 bases for J; bases not matched to a gene: 2. Here the CDR3 reads CASSFGQGYNSPLHF. The CDR3, as DNA: TGTGCCAGCAGTTTCGGACAGGGCTATAATTCACCCCTCCACTTT.

This chain links TRBV7-3 with TRBJ1-6, with a tentative D call TRBD1 (5 bases). Germline assignment: CDR1 SGHTA and CDR2 FQGTGA. The germline V and J ends were trimmed by 2 bases and 7 bases, with 12 bases remaining between them. The CDR3 is made up of 15 amino acids. CDR3 sequence: CASSLQPTVNSPLHF. In DNA, the CDR3 is TGTGCCAGCAGCTTACAGCCGACAGTAAATTCACCCCTCCACTTT.

The CDR3, as DNA: TGTGCCAGTAGTCCCGACAGGCAGACCTACGAGCAGTACTTC. Protein sequence: CASSPDRQTYEQYF. The chain recombines TRBV19 with TRBJ2-7, with D maybe TRBD1 (6 bases). Germline V gives CDR1 LNHDA, CDR2 SQIVND (reference sequence). With 5 bases removed from V and 2 bases from J, the gap between germline ends came to 13 bases. The CDR3 sequence is 14 residues long.

V usage is TRBV27 and J usage is TRBJ2-1, with TRBD1 identical over 9 bases. J gave up 2 bases and V 2 bases, and 4 bases lay outside the gene matches. This CDR3 has 16 amino acids. Germline V CDR1 and CDR2: MNHEY, SMNVEV (reference sequence). CDR3 coding DNA: TGTGCCAGCAGTTTACGGACAGGGGTTCCCTACAATGAGCAGTTCTTC. It yields the protein CASSLRTGVPYNEQFF.

The chain uses TRBV10-3 and TRBJ1-1; D unclear. CDR3 length: 16 amino acids. Per germline, CDR1 ENHRY and CDR2 SYGVKD. Trimming left V 4 bases short and J 0 bases short, with 15 bases between. The CDR3 DNA reads TGTGCCATCAGTGCCCTCGACGAGGCGATGAACACTGAAGCTTTCTTT. This gives the protein CAISALDEAMNTEAFF.

CDR3: CASSLSTSDGETQYF. Written as DNA, the CDR3 is TGCGCCAGCAGCTTGTCTACTAGCGACGGGGAGACCCAGTACTTC. The V gene is TRBV5-1, the J gene TRBJ2-5; 7 nucleotides match TRBD2. This CDR3 is 15 amino acids long. Germline trimming cut 1 base from V and 5 bases from J; bases unmatched to any gene: 8. The V gene's germline CDR1 is SGHRS and CDR2 YFSETQ.

The DNA for the CDR3 is TGTGCCAGCAGCTTAGGCACGGGACAGGGGAACACCATATATTTT. Translating it yields CASSLGTGQGNTIYF. V gene TRBV11-2 combines with J gene TRBJ1-3; TRBD1 matches 10 bases. The CDR3 is made up of 15 amino acids. J was trimmed by 7 bases and V by 1 base; bases with no gene match: 4. The germline V gene encodes CDR1 SGHAT and CDR2 FQNNGV.

The genes are TRBV6-1 and TRBJ2-1; 12 positions agree with TRBD2. The CDR3 runs to 15 residues. Germline-derived CDR1 and CDR2 are MNHNS and SASEGT. The V segment lost 6 bases and the J segment 8 bases; nucleotides outside the gene matches: 8. CDR3 DNA sequence: TGTGCCAGCAGCCGGACTAGCGGGGAAGGGTATGAGCAGTTCTTC. It codes for CASSRTSGEGYEQFF.

The rearrangement uses TRBV5-1 and TRBJ2-2; D is perhaps TRBD2 (5 bases). The V gene's germline CDR1 is SGHRS and CDR2 YFSETQ. V was pared by 3 bases and J by 6 bases, with 9 bases between. CDR3 length equals 13 residues. CDR3 region: CASSSYGAGELFF. CDR3 nucleotides: TGCGCCAGCAGCTCGTACGGGGCCGGGGAGCTGTTTTTT.

This rearrangement joins TRBV25-1 to TRBJ1-5; no firm D call. The CDR3 runs to 15 residues. V lost 5 bases to trimming and J lost 0 bases, with 11 bases between them. Looked up from germline, CDR1 is MGHDK and CDR2 is SYGVNS. CDR3 DNA sequence: TGTGCCAGCAGTCCTCCTGGCGGTAGCAATCAGCCCCAGCATTTT. It specifies CASSPPGGSNQPQHF.

V usage is TRBV5-1 and J usage is TRBJ2-1, with 8 bases identical to TRBD2. The CDR3 length is 14 residues. Germline trimming cut 5 bases from V and 4 bases from J; bases unmatched to any gene: 5. Germline V CDR1 and CDR2: SGHRS, YFSETQ. CDR3 protein: CASSSGTRYNEQFF. CDR3 sequence (DNA): TGCGCCAGCAGTTCCGGGACTAGATACAATGAGCAGTTCTTC.

The chain joins TRBV4-2 to TRBJ1-1; 8 bases are shared with TRBD1. The V gene's germline CDR1 is LGHNA and CDR2 YNFKEQ. The CDR3 extends over 15 amino acids. V was pared by 3 bases and J by 4 bases, with 7 bases of the junction left unmatched. CDR3 loop: CASSQASGQGTEAFF. In DNA, the CDR3 is TGTGCCAGCAGCCAGGCCTCTGGACAGGGCACTGAAGCTTTCTTT.

V is TRBV7-2 and J is TRBJ2-7, with 7 bases lining up with TRBD1. This CDR3 comprises 12 residues. J gave up 10 bases and V 5 bases, and 8 bases lay outside the gene matches. Looked up from germline, CDR1 is SGHTA and CDR2 is FQGNSA. The CDR3 DNA follows: TGTGCCAGCAGCCCCCGACAGGGACCCCAGTACTTC. Translation gives CASSPRQGPQYF.

V gene TRBV18 combines with J gene TRBJ2-1, with a possible D match to TRBD2 (6 bases). This CDR3 comprises 17 residues. Germline V gives CDR1 KGHSH, CDR2 LQKENI. Deletions cut 4 bases from V and 0 bases from J, with 16 bases between. Here the CDR3 reads CASSRDGGVSSYNEQFF. The DNA for the CDR3 is TGTGCCAGCTCACGGGATGGAGGGGTCAGCTCCTACAATGAGCAGTTCTTC.

V is TRBV2 and J is TRBJ2-1; unclear D gene. The CDR3 runs 12 residues. CDR1 is SNHLY and CDR2 is FYNNEI in the germline V gene. Trimming took 6 bases from V and 7 from J, leaving 10 bases between them. The CDR3 region has the DNA TGTGCCAGCAGACCCCCCCAGAATGAGCAGTTCTTC. The encoded protein is CASRPPQNEQFF.

The chain carries TRBV19 and TRBJ1-1; 9 bases fit TRBD1. The CDR3 extends over 14 amino acids. CDR1 and CDR2 (germline): LNHDA, SQIVND (reference sequence). V lost 4 bases and J lost 3; bases outside the gene matches: 3. The CDR3 protein is CASSRGQGYTEAFF. DNA for the CDR3: TGTGCCAGTAGTAGAGGACAGGGGTACACTGAAGCTTTCTTT.

The chain links TRBV9 to TRBJ1-6; D unclear. The CDR3 consists of 17 residues. Germline V lookup: CDR1 SGDLS, CDR2 YYNGEE. Trimming pared 1 base from V and 5 bases from J, leaving 16 bases between. The CDR3 region has the DNA TGTGCCAGCAGCGTAATGGGAGACCCGGGAAATAATTCACCCCTCCACTTT. Its translation is CASSVMGDPGNNSPLHF.

The chain has TRBV19 and TRBJ2-7, with D maybe TRBD2 (6 bases). Between the trimmed V and J ends, which lost 1 base and 7 bases, there was a span of 17 bases. This CDR3 spans 15 amino acids. CDR1 is LNHDA, CDR2 SQIVND, per germline (reference sequence). CDR3 sequence (DNA): TGTGCCAGTAGTATAGTAGCGGCGGAGACTAAGGAGCAGTACTTC. This gives the protein CASSIVAAETKEQYF.

The chain links TRBV4-1 to TRBJ1-4; the D gene is possibly TRBD1 (5 bases). Germline assignment: CDR1 MGHRA and CDR2 YSYEKL. The CDR3 is 14 amino acids. The V end lost 2 bases, the J end lost 4 bases, and 8 bases lay between the germline ends. The CDR3 region has the DNA TGCGCCAGCAGCCAAAGGGGAAGTAATGAAAAACTGTTTTTT. This encodes CASSQRGSNEKLFF.

V and J are TRBV29-1 and TRBJ2-5, with 7 nucleotides matching TRBD1. The CDR3 length is 13 residues. Germline CDR1 is SQVTM and CDR2 is ANQGSEA. The V gene end was trimmed by 4 bases and the J gene end by 2 bases; junction bases not matched to a gene: 4. CDR3 bases: TGCAGCGTTGGCAAGGGGGCTCAAGAGACCCAGTACTTC. Residues: CSVGKGAQETQYF.